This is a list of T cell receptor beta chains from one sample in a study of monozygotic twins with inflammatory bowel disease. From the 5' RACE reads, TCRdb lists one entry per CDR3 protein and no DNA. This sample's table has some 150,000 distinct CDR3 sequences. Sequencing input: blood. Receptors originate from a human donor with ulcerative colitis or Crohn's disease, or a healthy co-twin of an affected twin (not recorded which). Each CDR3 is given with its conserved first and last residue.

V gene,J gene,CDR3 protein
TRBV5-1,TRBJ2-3,CASSLAQGADTQYF
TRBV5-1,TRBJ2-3,CASTSGGGGFADTQYF
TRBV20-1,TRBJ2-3,CSARQELAGGASLF
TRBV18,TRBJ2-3,CASSPRGGGYTDTQYF
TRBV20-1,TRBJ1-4,CRTGSPLGEKLFF
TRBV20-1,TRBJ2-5,CSAAVAGGMVEETQYF
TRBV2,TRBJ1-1,CASSAQGALTEAFF
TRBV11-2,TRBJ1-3,CASSRTGGAGNTIYF
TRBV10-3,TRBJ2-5,CAISVDSTQETQYF
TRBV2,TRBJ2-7,CASRTDSTYEQYF
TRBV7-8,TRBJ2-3,CASSEGGLGTDTQYF
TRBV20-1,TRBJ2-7,CSARDRLVNEQYF
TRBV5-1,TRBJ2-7,CASSPGESPSYEQYF
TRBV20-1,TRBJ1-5,CSAMVPGSKQPQHF
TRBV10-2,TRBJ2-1,CASKTQGASYNEQFF
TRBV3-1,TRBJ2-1,CASSLPKGEARNNEQFF
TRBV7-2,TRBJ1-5,CASSFEGFGNQPQHF
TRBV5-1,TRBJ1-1,CASSNPTEIVAFF
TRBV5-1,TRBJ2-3,CASSQSRGQQYF
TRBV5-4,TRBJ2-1,CASSLGLGITYNEQFF
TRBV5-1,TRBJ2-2,CASSFGTSGFTGELFF
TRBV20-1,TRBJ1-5,CSAKQGNSNQPQHF
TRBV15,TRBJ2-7,CATSNLRDLSYEQYF
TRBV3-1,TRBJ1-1,CASSLMGGSTEAFF
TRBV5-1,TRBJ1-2,CASSLDVNHDYTF
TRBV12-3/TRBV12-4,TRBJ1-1,CASSHTRQWGNTEAFF
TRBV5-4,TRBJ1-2,CASTPPPTADFHGYTF
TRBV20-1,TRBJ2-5,CSATGGLWETQYF
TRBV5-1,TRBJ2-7,CASSPIQGTYEQYF
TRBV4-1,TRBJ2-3,CASSPRNSGFFTDTQYF
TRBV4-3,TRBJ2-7,CASSQDLGADGYEQYF
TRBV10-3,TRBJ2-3,CAISERSGSLGTDTQYF
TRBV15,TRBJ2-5,CATSREGLNQETQYF
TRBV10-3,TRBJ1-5,CAISEPAPGNSNQPQHF
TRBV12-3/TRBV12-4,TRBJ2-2,CASREQGRTGELFF
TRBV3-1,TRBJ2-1,CASSRRPADSYNEQFF
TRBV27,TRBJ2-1,CASSSLPSSYNEQFF
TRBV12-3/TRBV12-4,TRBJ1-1,CASSFPLYTEAFF
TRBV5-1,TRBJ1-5,CASSLAGAGQPQHF
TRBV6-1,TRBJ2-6,CASSEARWGAGANVLTF
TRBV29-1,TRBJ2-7,CSVVSGPYEQYF